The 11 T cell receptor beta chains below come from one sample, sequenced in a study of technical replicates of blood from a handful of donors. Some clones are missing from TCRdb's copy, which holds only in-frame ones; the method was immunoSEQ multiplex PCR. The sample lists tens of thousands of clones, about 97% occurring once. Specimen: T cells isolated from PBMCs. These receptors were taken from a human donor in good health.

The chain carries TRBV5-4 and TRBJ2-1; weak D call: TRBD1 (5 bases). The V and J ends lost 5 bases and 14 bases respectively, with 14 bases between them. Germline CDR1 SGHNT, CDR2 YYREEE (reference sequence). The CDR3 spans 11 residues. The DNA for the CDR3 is TGTGCCAGCAGTTCTGGGGCCCGGGAGTTCTTC. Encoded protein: CASSSGAREFF.

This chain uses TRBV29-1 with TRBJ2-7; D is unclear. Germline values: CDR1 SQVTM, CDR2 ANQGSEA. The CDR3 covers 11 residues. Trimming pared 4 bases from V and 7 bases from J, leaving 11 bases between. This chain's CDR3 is CSVGYSWEQYF. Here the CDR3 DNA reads TGCAGCGTTGGTTACAGTTGGGAGCAGTACTTC.

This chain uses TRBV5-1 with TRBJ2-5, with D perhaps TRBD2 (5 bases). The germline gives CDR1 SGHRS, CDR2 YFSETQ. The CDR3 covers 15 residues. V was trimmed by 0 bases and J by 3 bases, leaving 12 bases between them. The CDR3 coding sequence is TGCGCCAGCAGCTTGGACGGAGGTGCGGAAGAGACCCAGTACTTC. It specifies CASSLDGGAEETQYF.

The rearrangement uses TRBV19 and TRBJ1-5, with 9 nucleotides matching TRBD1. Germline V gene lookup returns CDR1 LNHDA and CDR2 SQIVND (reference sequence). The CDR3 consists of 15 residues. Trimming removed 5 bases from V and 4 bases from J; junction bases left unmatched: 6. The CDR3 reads CASSPDRGWNQPQHF. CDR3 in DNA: TGTGCCAGTAGTCCGGACAGGGGTTGGAATCAGCCCCAGCATTTT.

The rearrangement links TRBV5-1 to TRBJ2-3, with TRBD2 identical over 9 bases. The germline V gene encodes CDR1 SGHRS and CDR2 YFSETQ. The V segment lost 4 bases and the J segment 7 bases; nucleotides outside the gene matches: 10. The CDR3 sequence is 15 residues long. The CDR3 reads CASSPSGNGPNTQYF. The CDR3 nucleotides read TGCGCCAGCAGCCCTAGCGGGAATGGCCCAAATACGCAGTATTTT.

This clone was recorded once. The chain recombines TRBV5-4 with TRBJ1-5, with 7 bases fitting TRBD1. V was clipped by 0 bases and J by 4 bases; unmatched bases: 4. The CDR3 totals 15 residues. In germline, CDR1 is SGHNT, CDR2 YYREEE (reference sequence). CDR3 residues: CASSLDRGPNQPQHF. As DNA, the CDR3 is TGTGCCAGCAGCTTGGACAGGGGCCCAAATCAGCCCCAGCATTTT. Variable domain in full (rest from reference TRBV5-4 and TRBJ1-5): ETGVTQSPTHLIKTRGQQVTLRCSSQSGHNTVSWYQQALGQGPQFIFQYYREEENGRGNFPPRFSGLQFPNYSSELNVNALELDDSALYLCASSLDRGPNQPQHFGDGTRLSIL.

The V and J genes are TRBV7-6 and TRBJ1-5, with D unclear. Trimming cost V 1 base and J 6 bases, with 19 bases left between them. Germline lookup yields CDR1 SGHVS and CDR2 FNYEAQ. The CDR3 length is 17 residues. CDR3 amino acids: CASSLGRAGRATQPQHF. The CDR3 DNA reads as TGTGCCAGCAGCTTAGGAAGGGCGGGCAGAGCTACTCAGCCCCAGCATTTT.

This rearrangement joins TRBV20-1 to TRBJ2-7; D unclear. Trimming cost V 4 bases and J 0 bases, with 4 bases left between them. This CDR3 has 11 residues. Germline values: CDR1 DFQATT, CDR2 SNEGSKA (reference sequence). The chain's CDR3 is CSATFSYEQYF. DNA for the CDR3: TGCAGTGCTACCTTCTCCTACGAGCAGTACTTC.

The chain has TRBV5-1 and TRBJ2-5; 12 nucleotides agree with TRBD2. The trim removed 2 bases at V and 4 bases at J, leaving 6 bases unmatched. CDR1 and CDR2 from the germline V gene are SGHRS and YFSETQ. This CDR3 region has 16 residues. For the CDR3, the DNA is TGCGCCAGCAGCTTTTTCCTAGCGGGAGGGATAGAGACCCAGTACTTC. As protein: CASSFFLAGGIETQYF.

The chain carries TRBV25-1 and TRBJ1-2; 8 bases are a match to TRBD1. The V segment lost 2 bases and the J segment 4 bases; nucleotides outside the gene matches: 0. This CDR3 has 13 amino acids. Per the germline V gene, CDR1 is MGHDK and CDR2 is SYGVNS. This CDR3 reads CASSEGTGYGYTF. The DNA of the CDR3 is TGTGCCAGCAGTGAAGGGACAGGCTATGGCTACACCTTC.

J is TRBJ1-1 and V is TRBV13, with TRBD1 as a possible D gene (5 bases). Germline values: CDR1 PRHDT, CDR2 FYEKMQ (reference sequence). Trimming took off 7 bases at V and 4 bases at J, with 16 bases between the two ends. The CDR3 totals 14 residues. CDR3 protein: CASTGGGPATEAFF. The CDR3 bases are TGTGCCAGCACCGGGGGGGGTCCAGCCACTGAAGCTTTCTTT.